This entry lists 5 T cell receptor beta chains sequenced from one sample in a study of beta chain features in type 1 diabetes. Expressed TCRB transcripts were sequenced because the entire RNA isolate underwent reverse transcription. TCRdb's copy holds only in-frame clones and misses some; the assay was immunoSEQ multiplex PCR. The table shows 140,000 or so clones, with around 13% occurring only once. General observations from the study: Across all four CD4+ subsets, people with type 1 diabetes showed modestly shorter TCRB CDR3s.

Their specific antigens are unknown. The sample taken for sequencing was central memory CD4+ T cells from blood. The receptors stem from a man younger than 35 with type 1 diabetes.

This clone was counted a few times. This sequence joins TRBV7-9 and TRBJ1-4; D might be TRBD1 (5 bases). Germline CDR1 SEHNR, CDR2 FQNEAQ (reference sequence). The ends were cut back, 5 bases at V and 3 bases at J, with 13 bases in the middle. The CDR3 has 15 residues. This CDR3 is CASSPRGASNEKLFF. CDR3 bases: TGTGCCAGCAGCCCTCGGGGCGCCTCTAATGAAAAACTGTTTTTT.

In this sample, this clone turned up a few times. This chain uses TRBV19 with TRBJ2-7; the D gene is possibly TRBD1 (6 bases). CDR1 is LNHDA, CDR2 SQIVND, per germline (reference sequence). This CDR3 spans 14 amino acids. V lost 7 bases and J lost 1, with 14 bases in between. CDR3 protein: CASKRDTESYEQYF. The CDR3 DNA follows: TGTGCCAGTAAACGGGACACCGAATCCTACGAGCAGTACTTC.

This chain joins TRBV18 and TRBJ2-5; D is undetermined. V gave up 0 bases and J gave up 0 bases, with 8 bases separating them. Germline CDR1 and CDR2: KGHSH and LQKENI. The CDR3 totals 15 residues. The CDR3 DNA reads TGTGCCAGCTCACCACCGAATGCGGACCAAGAGACCCAGTACTTC. It codes for CASSPPNADQETQYF. Supplemented by reference TRBV18 and TRBJ2-5, the full variable domain reads NAGVMQNPRHLVRRRGQEARLRCSPMKGHSHVYWYRQLPEEGLKFMVYLQKENIIDESGMPKERFSAEFPKEGPSILRIQQVVRGDSAAYFCASSPPNADQETQYFGPGTRLLVL.

Only a few counts were recorded for this clone. This sequence joins TRBV11-1 and TRBJ2-7; no reliable D call. The CDR3 loop spans 13 amino acids. Trimming took 5 bases from V and 6 from J, leaving 14 bases between them. In germline, CDR1 is SGHAT, CDR2 FQDESV (reference sequence). The CDR3 DNA reads TGTGCCAGCAGCCCCTTGGGTATCACCGAGCAGTACTTC. Translated, it gives CASSPLGITEQYF. The full variable domain, its missing parts supplied by reference TRBV11-1 and TRBJ2-7, is EAEVAQSPRYKITEKSQAVAFWCDPISGHATLYWYRQILGQGPELLVQFQDESVVDDSQLPKDRFSAERLKGVDSTLKIQPAELGDSAMYLCASSPLGITEQYFGPGTRLTVT.

The rearrangement links TRBV10-1 to TRBJ1-1, with D hard to call. Germline V gene sequence: CDR1 WNHNN, CDR2 SYGVQD (reference sequence). The germline V and J ends were trimmed by 8 bases and 3 bases, with 13 bases remaining between them. The CDR3 runs to 13 residues. The CDR3 nucleotides read TGCGCCAGCGCCCGGCAGGAGGACACTGAAGCTTTCTTT. Encoded protein: CASARQEDTEAFF.